Below, 14 T cell receptor beta chains from the same sample are listed, as sequenced in a study of blood T cell repertoires in COVID-19. Some clones are missing from TCRdb's copy, which holds only in-frame ones; the method was immunoSEQ multiplex PCR. Altogether about 190,000 clones are present, almost 85% being singletons, with the ten largest covering roughly 5.3%. The sequenced sample was peripheral blood. These receptors all stem from a woman in her 70s with active or convalescent COVID-19.

This clone was recorded once. The chain joins TRBV18 to TRBJ1-2; D possibly corresponds to TRBD1 (5 bases). The CDR3 is 15 residues long. V shed 0 bases and J shed 7 bases, with 15 bases lying between them. Germline CDR1 reads KGHSH; CDR2 reads LQKENI. In DNA form, the CDR3 reads TGTGCCAGCTCACCACCGCCGGCAGGGATTCGTGGCTACACCTTC. It translates to CASSPPPAGIRGYTF.

This clone was seen only a few times. This CDR3 is CASALGGQLNSPLHF. In DNA form, the CDR3 reads TGTGCCAGCGCCCTCGGGGGACAGCTAAATTCACCCCTCCACTTT. The V gene is TRBV7-6, the J gene TRBJ1-6; TRBD1 matches 7 bases. This CDR3 has 15 amino acids. V lost 8 bases and J lost 7; bases outside the gene matches: 11. Germline assignment: CDR1 SGHVS and CDR2 FNYEAQ.

This sequence joins TRBV27 and TRBJ1-1; no definite D call. Trimming pared 3 bases from V and 5 bases from J, leaving 10 bases between. The CDR3 is made up of 13 amino acids. CDR1 is MNHEY, CDR2 SMNVEV, per germline (reference sequence). The CDR3 region has the DNA TGTGCCAGCAGTTTTACGCCTAGGACTGAAGCTTTCTTT. Protein product: CASSFTPRTEAFF.

The chain links TRBV9 to TRBJ2-2, with 10 bases lining up with TRBD2. Per germline, CDR1 SGDLS and CDR2 YYNGEE. This CDR3 comprises 18 residues. V dropped 0 bases and J dropped 6; count of bases not matched to a gene: 11. The CDR3 here is CASSVGASGRYRAGELFF. In DNA, the CDR3 is TGTGCCAGCAGCGTAGGGGCTAGCGGGAGATACAGGGCCGGGGAGCTGTTTTTT.

The rearrangement joins TRBV10-2 to TRBJ2-5; D is uncertain. Germline V lookup: CDR1 WSHSY, CDR2 SAAADI. The ends were cut back, 4 bases at V and 2 bases at J, with 8 bases in the middle. The CDR3 sequence is 13 residues long. CDR3 sequence (DNA): TGCGCCAGCAGTGGGCTGTTACAAGAGACCCAGTACTTC. Its translation is CASSGLLQETQYF.

This chain joins TRBV7-3 and TRBJ2-1; 8 bases fit TRBD2. CDR1 is SGHTA, CDR2 FQGTGA, per germline. The CDR3 sequence is 17 residues long. With 2 bases clipped from V and 0 bases from J, the junction kept 6 bases outside the gene matches. The CDR3 loop is CASSLAGGSSSYNEQFF. The CDR3 nucleotides read TGTGCCAGCAGCTTAGCGGGAGGTTCCAGCTCCTACAATGAGCAGTTCTTC.

The genes are TRBV30 and TRBJ2-2; D not certain. Looked up from germline, CDR1 is GTSNPN and CDR2 is SVGIG (reference sequence). This CDR3 region has 14 residues. V dropped 4 bases and J dropped 2 bases, with 11 bases sitting between them. CDR3 sequence: CAWNLGLNTGELFF. The CDR3 DNA reads TGTGCCTGGAATCTTGGCTTAAACACCGGGGAGCTGTTTTTT.

The gene calls are TRBV9 and TRBJ2-7, with D possibly being TRBD2 (6 bases). There are 15 residues in the CDR3. With 7 bases removed from V and 5 bases from J, the gap between germline ends came to 22 bases. Germline CDR1 reads SGDLS; CDR2 reads YYNGEE. CDR3 in DNA: TGTGCCAGCCTCCTTTGGGACTGCTTGAGGCACGAGCAGTACTTC. The encoded protein is CASLLWDCLRHEQYF. The full variable domain, completed using reference TRBV9 and TRBJ2-7, is DSGVTQTPKHLITATGQRVTLRCSPRSGDLSVYWYQQSLDQGLQFLIQYYNGEERAKGNILERFSAQQFPDLHSELNLSSLELGDSALYFCASLLWDCLRHEQYFGPGTRLTVT.

The chain is built from TRBV18 and TRBJ1-5; no definite D call. V lost 9 bases and J lost 3, with 18 bases in between. This CDR3 spans 15 amino acids. Germline CDR1 reads KGHSH; CDR2 reads LQKENI. The CDR3 region has the DNA TGTGCCAGTTCCCCATCGGCAGGAACCAATCAGCCCCAGCATTTT. This sequence encodes CASSPSAGTNQPQHF.

This rearrangement joins TRBV15 to TRBJ2-5; TRBD2 matches 9 bases. The CDR3 is 18 amino acids. V was pared by 3 bases and J by 0 bases, with 11 bases of the junction left unmatched. From germline, CDR1 is LNHNV and CDR2 YYDKDF (reference sequence). The CDR3 reads CATSRRTMSGRYQETQYF. The DNA of the CDR3 is TGTGCCACCAGCAGGCGTACAATGAGCGGGAGGTACCAAGAGACCCAGTACTTC.

V is TRBV27 and J is TRBJ2-5; perhaps TRBD1 as D (6 bases). Germline CDR1 MNHEY, CDR2 SMNVEV (reference sequence). V was pared by 3 bases and J by 4 bases, with 12 bases between. This CDR3 has 14 amino acids. The CDR3 DNA reads TGTGCCAGCAGTTTTTTTGACAGGCTAGAGACCCAGTACTTC. It is translated as CASSFFDRLETQYF.

The chain carries TRBV5-1 and TRBJ1-2; 8 bases fit TRBD1. Germline CDR1 and CDR2: SGHRS and YFSETQ. The CDR3 extends over 13 amino acids. The ends lost 0 bases at V and 6 bases at J; junction bases unmatched: 1. CDR3 DNA: TGCGCCAGCAGCTTGGAGACAGGGGATGGCTACACCTTC. As protein: CASSLETGDGYTF. Using reference TRBV5-1 and TRBJ1-2 for the parts outside the CDR3, the full variable domain is KAGVTQTPRYLIKTRGQQVTLSCSPISGHRSVSWYQQTPGQGLQFLFEYFSETQRNKGNFPGRFSGRQFSNSRSEMNVSTLELGDSALYLCASSLETGDGYTFGSGTRLTVV.

The rearrangement uses TRBV9 and TRBJ2-7, with TRBD2 matching over 11 bases. V dropped 3 bases and J dropped 1; count of bases not matched to a gene: 6. CDR1 and CDR2 from the germline V gene are SGDLS and YYNGEE. The CDR3 has 16 amino acids. The DNA for the CDR3 is TGTGCCAGCAGCGCCCACCGACTAGCGGGGTCCTACGAGCAGTACTTC. Protein sequence: CASSAHRLAGSYEQYF.

The chain recombines TRBV9 with TRBJ1-1, with a tentative D call TRBD1 (6 bases). The V and J ends lost 0 bases and 6 bases respectively, with 9 bases between them. The CDR3 length is 13 residues. Germline CDR1 reads SGDLS; CDR2 reads YYNGEE. The DNA of the CDR3 is TGTGCCAGCAGCGTAGGACAGGCCTCTGAAGCTTTCTTT. Translating it yields CASSVGQASEAFF.